Here is one T cell receptor beta chain with its context. What it binds is not known. The sample belongs to a study of cytomegalovirus exposure and HLA in healthy donors. The CDR3 totals 15 residues. Germline V gene data show CDR1 as SGHVS and CDR2 as FQNEAQ. J gave up 4 bases and V 5 bases, and 6 bases lay outside the gene matches. The PCR ran on 60 Vbeta and 13 Jbeta primers. Generated by immunoSEQ multiplex PCR, the TCRdb table keeps only in-frame clones and is missing some. This sample has more than 150,000 clones, with about 90% found just once. Study-level points and caveats: In a later analysis, most CMV-associated TCR beta chains appeared HLA-restricted. Associated with cytomegalovirus, according to the listing, were 150 to 200 TCR beta chains.

The source material was PBMCs. The V call is TRBV7-8, the J call TRBJ2-3; 10 bases match TRBD1. This TCR derives from a girl under three years old in good health and CMV-seronegative. The CDR3 DNA reads as TGTGCCAGCAGCCCCGGGACAGGGGCCCCAGATACGCAGTATTTT. It codes for CASSPGTGAPDTQYF.